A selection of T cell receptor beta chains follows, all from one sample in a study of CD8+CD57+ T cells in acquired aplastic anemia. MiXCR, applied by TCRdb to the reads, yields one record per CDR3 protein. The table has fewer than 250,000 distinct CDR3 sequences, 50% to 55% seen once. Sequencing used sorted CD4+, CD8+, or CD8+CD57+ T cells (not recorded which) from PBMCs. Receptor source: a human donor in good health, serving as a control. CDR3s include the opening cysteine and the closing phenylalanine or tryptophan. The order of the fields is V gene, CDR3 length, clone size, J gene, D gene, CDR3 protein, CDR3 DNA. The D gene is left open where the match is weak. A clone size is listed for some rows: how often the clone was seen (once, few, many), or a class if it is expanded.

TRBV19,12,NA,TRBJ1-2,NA,CASSGDFYGYTF,TGTGCCAGTAGTGGGGATTTCTATGGCTACACCTTC
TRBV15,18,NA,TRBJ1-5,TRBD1,CATSSPYGTEISNQPQHF,TGTGCCACCAGCAGTCCGTACGGGACAGAGATTAGCAATCAGCCCCAGCATTTT
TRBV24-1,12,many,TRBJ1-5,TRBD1,CATGTEGQPQHF,TGTGCCACCGGGACAGAAGGTCAGCCCCAGCATTTT
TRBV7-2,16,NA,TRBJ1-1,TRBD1,CASSLRPGGSNTEAFF,TGTGCCAGCAGCTTACGGCCAGGGGGTTCGAACACTGAAGCTTTCTTT
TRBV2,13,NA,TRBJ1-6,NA,CASETDINSPLHF,TGTGCCAGCGAGACAGATATTAATTCACCCCTCCACTTT
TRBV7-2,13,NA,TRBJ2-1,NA,CASSLPASSEQFF,TGTGCCAGCAGCTTACCGGCGTCCTCTGAGCAGTTCTTC
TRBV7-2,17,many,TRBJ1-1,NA,CASSPERAGRGNTEAFF,TGTGCCAGCAGCCCTGAGCGGGCTGGCAGGGGGAACACTGAAGCTTTCTTT
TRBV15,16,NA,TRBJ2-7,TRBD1,CATSSSGTGDRYEQYF,TGTGCCACCAGCAGCTCCGGGACAGGGGATCGCTACGAGCAGTACTTC
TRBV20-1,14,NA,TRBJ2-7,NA,CSAGVRVTTYEQYF,TGCAGTGCTGGAGTTCGGGTGACGACCTACGAGCAGTACTTC
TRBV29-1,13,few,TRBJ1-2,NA,CSVEQGYRSGYTF,TGCAGCGTCGAACAGGGCTACCGCTCCGGCTACACCTTC